This TCR beta chain comes out of a study of PD-1 blockade in classical Hodgkin lymphoma. Study results and caveats: Newly diagnosed patients were said to have less baseline TCR diversity than healthy donors did. By C4D1, diversity of CD4+ TCRs had risen significantly, whereas that of CD8+ TCRs had not.

Germline values: CDR1 SGHAT, CDR2 FQNNGV. V lost 0 bases and J 2 bases, leaving 11 bases between the germline ends. The CDR3 spans 17 residues. Clones were read by immunoSEQ multiplex PCR, and TCRdb kept only the in-frame ones, dropping some. The sample has 20,000 to 25,000 clones, roughly 73% seen once. Worth noting for this clone: Antigen unknown.

Every patient relapsed after autologous stem cell transplantation, and brentuximab vedotin exposure varied. Complete response, partial response or progressive disease constituted the best responses recorded. The source material was peripheral blood mononuclear cells (PBMCs), sampled before the second cycle of nivolumab. This TCR was sampled from a human donor with classical Hodgkin lymphoma. The chain is built from TRBV11-2 and TRBJ2-6, with D tentatively TRBD2 (6 bases). Here the CDR3 DNA reads TGTGCCAGCAGCTTAGATTTAGGAGGGCCTGGGGCCAACGTCCTGACTTTC. Amino acids: CASSLDLGGPGANVLTF.